The next 3 T cell receptor beta chains were all read from a single sample in a study of blood T cell repertoires in COVID-19. TCRdb's table, derived via immunoSEQ multiplex PCR, lists solely in-frame clones and lacks some. The data hold 300,000 to 400,000 clones, with around 87% observed a single time. The sample was peripheral blood. The receptors were gathered from a human donor in a cohort sampled during active COVID-19.

To note about this clone: Other nucleotide sequences from this sample produce the same CDR3. This chain connects TRBV5-1 to TRBJ2-2; TRBD1 might be the D (6 bases). V shed 6 bases and J shed 4 bases, with 16 bases lying between them. Germline V gene data show CDR1 as SGHRS and CDR2 as YFSETQ. This CDR3 is 15 amino acids long. CDR3 amino acids: CASTIGQGSTGELFF. As DNA, the CDR3 is TGCGCCAGCACCATAGGGCAGGGGAGCACCGGGGAGCTGTTTTTT.

The genes are TRBV10-2 and TRBJ2-1, with unresolved D. Germline lookup yields CDR1 WSHSY and CDR2 SAAADI. This CDR3 comprises 13 residues. Trimming stripped 4 bases from V and 10 bases from J, with 14 bases between. The DNA of the CDR3 is TGCGCCAGCAGTGTGGGTGCAGGAAGGGAGCAGTTCTTC. It translates to CASSVGAGREQFF.

The V gene is TRBV7-9, the J gene TRBJ2-7; 7 positions agree with TRBD1. From germline, CDR1 is SEHNR and CDR2 FQNEAQ (reference sequence). The length of the CDR3 is 16 residues. Germline trimming cut 4 bases from V and 0 bases from J; bases unmatched to any gene: 9. CDR3 bases: TGTGCCAGCAGCTACTTAACCGGGACAGACTCCTACGAGCAGTACTTC. Its protein is CASSYLTGTDSYEQYF.